This record looks at one TCR beta chain sequence and its context. What it recognizes is unknown. These data are taken from a study of CXCR3-negative and CXCR3-positive naive CD8 T cells. Study as a whole: Per-library TRB read counts averaged about 1.5 +/- 0.3 million, adding up to about 140 million in total. Findings of the study overall: Memory CD8+ cells showed much lower diversity, while both naive subsets were comparably high. Memory, not naive, CXCR3-negative and CXCR3-positive cells differed in TRBV-TRBJ usage. Naive CXCR3-positive cells had TRB CDR3s more hydrophobic than those of CXCR3-negative naive cells.

Per the germline V gene, CDR1 is SGDLS and CDR2 is YYNGEE. The CDR3 is 14 amino acids. TRB cDNA libraries were made by UMI-labeled 5' RACE. TCRdb re-called the 5' RACE reads and shows each CDR3 protein once, DNA omitted. This listing includes 130,000 to 150,000 distinct CDR3 sequences. CD8+ T cell subsets were each sorted in triplicate, approximately 270,000 cells apiece. The TCR sequence derives from a human donor in good health. Some clones in this sample may be carry-over from other donors' samples. Sequenced sample: naive CXCR3+ CD8+ T cells from blood. Subset in this sample: CD45RO-CCR7+CD27+CD95- naive CD8+ T cells expressing CXCR3 (TNR3+). The genes are TRBV9 and TRBJ2-5; absent DNA, TCRdb's TRBD2 call cannot be checked. The CDR3: CASSVDGGWETQYF.